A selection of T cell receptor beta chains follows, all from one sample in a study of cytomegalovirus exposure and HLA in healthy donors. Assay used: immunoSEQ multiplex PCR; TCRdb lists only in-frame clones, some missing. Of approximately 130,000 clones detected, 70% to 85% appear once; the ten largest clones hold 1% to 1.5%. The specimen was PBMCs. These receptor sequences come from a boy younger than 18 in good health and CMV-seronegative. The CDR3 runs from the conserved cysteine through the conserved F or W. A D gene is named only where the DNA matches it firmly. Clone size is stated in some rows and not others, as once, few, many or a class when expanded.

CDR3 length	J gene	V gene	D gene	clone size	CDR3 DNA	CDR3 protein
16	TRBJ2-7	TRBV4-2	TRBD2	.	TGTGCCAGCAGCCAAATATCAGGACTAGCGGCAAGGGAGCAGTACTTC	CASSQISGLAAREQYF
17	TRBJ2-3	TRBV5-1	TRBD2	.	TGCGCCAGCAGCAACGGACTAGCGGATGCAGGACCAGATACGCAGTATTTT	CASSNGLADAGPDTQYF
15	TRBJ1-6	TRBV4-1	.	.	TGCGCCAGCAGCCAAGGGCAGGGGCCTGCGGCACCCCTCCACTTT	CASSQGQGPAAPLHF
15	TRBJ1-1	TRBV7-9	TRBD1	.	TGTTCCAGCAGCCCAACAGGGGGCGGGAACACTGAAGCTTTCTTT	CSSSPTGGGNTEAFF
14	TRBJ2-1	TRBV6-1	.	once	TGTGCCAGCCACAGGGTTAGGGAGTCTGATGAGCAGTTCTTC	CASHRVRESDEQFF
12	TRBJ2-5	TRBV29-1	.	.	TGCAGTGGCCGAGGTTTACAAGAGACCCAGTACTTC	CSGRGLQETQYF
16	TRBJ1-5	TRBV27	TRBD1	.	TGTGCCAGCAGTCCCTCATGGGCAGGGGGGAATCAGCCCCAGCATTTT	CASSPSWAGGNQPQHF
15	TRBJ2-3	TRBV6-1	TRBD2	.	TGTGCCAGCAGTGAAGGGGGGACTAGCGGGAGAGCGCAGTATTTT	CASSEGGTSGRAQYF
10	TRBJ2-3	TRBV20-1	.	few	TGCAGTGCATTTGAGGATACGCAGTATTTT	CSAFEDTQYF
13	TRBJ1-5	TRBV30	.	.	TGTGCCTGGAGTCCTTCTAGCAATCAGCCCCAGCATTTT	CAWSPSSNQPQHF
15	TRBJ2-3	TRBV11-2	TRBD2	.	TGTGCCAGCGGCCGGACTAGTGCGGGGACAGATACGCAGTATTTT	CASGRTSAGTDTQYF
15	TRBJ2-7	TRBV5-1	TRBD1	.	TGCGCCAGCAGCTCAGAGACAGGGGGCTACAACGAGCAGTACTTC	CASSSETGGYNEQYF
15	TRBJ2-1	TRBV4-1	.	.	TGCGCCAGCAGCCAAGATCCAGGGCATTACAATGAGCAGTTCTTC	CASSQDPGHYNEQFF
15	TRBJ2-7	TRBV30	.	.	TGTGCCTGGTCGACGGGACTTTCTAGCTCCTACGAGCAGTACTTC	CAWSTGLSSSYEQYF
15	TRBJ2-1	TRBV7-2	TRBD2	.	TGTGCCAGCAGCTCCTTAGCGGGAATCTACAATGAGCAGTTCTTC	CASSSLAGIYNEQFF
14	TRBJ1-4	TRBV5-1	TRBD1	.	TGCGCCAGCAGCTTAACAGGGGGCGATGAAAAACTGTTTTTT	CASSLTGGDEKLFF
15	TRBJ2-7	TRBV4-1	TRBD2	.	TGCGCCAGCAGCCGCGCGGGACTAGCAGGTGACGAGCAGTACTTC	CASSRAGLAGDEQYF
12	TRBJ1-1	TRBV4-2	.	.	TGTGCCAGCAGCCAAGGCGGGTCGGAAGCTTTCTTT	CASSQGGSEAFF
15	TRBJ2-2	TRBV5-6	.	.	TGTGCCAGCAGCCATCTCCCGGGGAACACCGGGGAGCTGTTTTTT	CASSHLPGNTGELFF
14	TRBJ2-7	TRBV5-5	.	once	TGTGCCAGCAGCTTGCTGGGACTCCCTCTCGAGCAGTACTTC	CASSLLGLPLEQYF